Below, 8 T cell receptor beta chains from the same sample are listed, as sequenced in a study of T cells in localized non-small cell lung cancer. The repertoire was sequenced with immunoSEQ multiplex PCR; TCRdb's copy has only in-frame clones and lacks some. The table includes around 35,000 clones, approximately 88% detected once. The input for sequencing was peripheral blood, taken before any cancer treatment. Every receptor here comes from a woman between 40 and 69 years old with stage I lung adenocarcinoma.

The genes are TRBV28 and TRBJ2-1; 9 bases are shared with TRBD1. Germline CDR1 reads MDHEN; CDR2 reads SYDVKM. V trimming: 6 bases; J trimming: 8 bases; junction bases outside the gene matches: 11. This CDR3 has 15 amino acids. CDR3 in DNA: TGTGCCAGCAGCCCCGGGACAGGGCGGATTTATGAGCAGTTCTTC. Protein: CASSPGTGRIYEQFF.

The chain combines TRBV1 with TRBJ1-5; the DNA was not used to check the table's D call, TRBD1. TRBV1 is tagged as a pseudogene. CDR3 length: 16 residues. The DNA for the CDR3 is TGCACCAGCAGCCAAGTTAGTCAGGGGGTCCATCAGCCCCAGCATTTT. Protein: CTSSQVSQGVHQPQHF.

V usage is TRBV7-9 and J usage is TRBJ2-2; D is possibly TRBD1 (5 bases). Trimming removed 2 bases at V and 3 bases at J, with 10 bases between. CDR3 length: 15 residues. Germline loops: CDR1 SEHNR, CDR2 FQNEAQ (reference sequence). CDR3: CASSLWSGYTGELFF. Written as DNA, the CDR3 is TGTGCCAGCAGCTTATGGTCAGGGTACACCGGGGAGCTGTTTTTT.

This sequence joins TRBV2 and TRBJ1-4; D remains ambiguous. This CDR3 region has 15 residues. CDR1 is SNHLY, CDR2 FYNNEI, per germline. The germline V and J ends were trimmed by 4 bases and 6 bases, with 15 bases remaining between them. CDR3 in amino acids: CASSVLKFSDEKLFF. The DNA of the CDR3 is TGTGCCAGCAGTGTCCTAAAGTTTTCCGATGAAAAACTGTTTTTT.

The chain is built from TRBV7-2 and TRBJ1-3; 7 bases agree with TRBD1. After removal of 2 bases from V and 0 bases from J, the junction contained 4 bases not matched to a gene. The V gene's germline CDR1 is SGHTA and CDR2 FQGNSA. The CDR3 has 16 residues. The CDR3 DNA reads TGTGCCAGCAGCTTAAAGGGGGCGATCTCTGGAAACACCATATATTTT. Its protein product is CASSLKGAISGNTIYF.

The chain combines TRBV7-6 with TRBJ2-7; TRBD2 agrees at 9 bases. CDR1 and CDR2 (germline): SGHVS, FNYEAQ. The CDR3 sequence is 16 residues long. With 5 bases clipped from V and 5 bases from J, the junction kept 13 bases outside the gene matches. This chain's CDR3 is CASSRTSGGQPHEQYF. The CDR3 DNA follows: TGTGCCAGCAGCCGTACGAGCGGGGGGCAGCCCCACGAGCAGTACTTC.

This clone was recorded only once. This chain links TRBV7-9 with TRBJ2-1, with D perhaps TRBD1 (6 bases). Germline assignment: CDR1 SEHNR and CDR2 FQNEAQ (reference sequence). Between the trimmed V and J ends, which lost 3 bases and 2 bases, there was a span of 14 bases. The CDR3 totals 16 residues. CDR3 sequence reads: CASSFGDINAYNEQFF. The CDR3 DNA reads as TGTGCCAGCAGCTTTGGGGACATCAACGCCTACAATGAGCAGTTCTTC.

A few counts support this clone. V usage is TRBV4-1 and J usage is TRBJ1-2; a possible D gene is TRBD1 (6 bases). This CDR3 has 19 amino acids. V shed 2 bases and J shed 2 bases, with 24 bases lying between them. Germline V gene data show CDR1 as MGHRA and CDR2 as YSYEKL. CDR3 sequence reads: CASSQSLISRQGRNYGYTF. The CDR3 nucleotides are TGCGCCAGCAGCCAATCCTTGATCTCACGGCAGGGGAGGAACTATGGCTACACCTTC.